The 29 T cell receptor beta chains presented below share a single source sample, sequenced in a study of cytomegalovirus exposure and HLA in healthy donors. Produced via immunoSEQ multiplex PCR; TCRdb's table is partial and in-frame only. The sample holds some 140,000 clones, about four fifths seen once. Sequenced: PBMCs. The receptor source for this set is a woman aged 25 to 45 in good health and CMV-seronegative.

CDR3 sequence reads: CATSSAGGGVGNNEQFF. The CDR3 DNA follows: TGTGCCACCAGCAGCGCCGGAGGGGGGGTGGGAAACAATGAGCAGTTCTTC. The chain couples TRBV15 to TRBJ2-1; tentative D call: TRBD2 (7 bases). The CDR3 runs to 17 residues. Germline values: CDR1 LNHNV, CDR2 YYDKDF (reference sequence). V lost 3 bases, J lost 5 bases, and 20 bases lay in between.

CDR3 nucleotide sequence: TGCGCCAGCAGCACGGGACTAGCAGCAAGCTCCTACAATGAGCAGTTCTTC. It codes for CASSTGLAASSYNEQFF. V and J are TRBV5-1 and TRBJ2-1; 9 positions match TRBD2. Looked up from germline, CDR1 is SGHRS and CDR2 is YFSETQ. The CDR3 is 17 residues long. The V and J ends lost 4 bases and 0 bases, in that order; junction bases with no gene match: 8.

The chain links TRBV11-2 to TRBJ1-1; TRBD1 aligns across 8 bases. The CDR3 sequence is 15 residues long. Per the germline V gene, CDR1 is SGHAT and CDR2 is FQNNGV. J gave up 1 base and V 2 bases, and 3 bases lay outside the gene matches. CDR3 in DNA: TGTGCCAGCAGCTTAACCGGACAGGGGAACACTGAAGCTTTCTTT. Amino acid sequence: CASSLTGQGNTEAFF.

The chain carries TRBV27 and TRBJ2-2; 8 bases match TRBD1. Germline-derived CDR1 and CDR2 are MNHEY and SMNVEV (reference sequence). Trimming took 7 bases from V and 0 from J; bases not matched to a gene: 10. The CDR3 has 17 amino acids. CDR3 sequence reads: CASTLRGGQANTGELFF. The CDR3 bases are TGTGCCAGCACCCTCCGAGGGGGACAGGCGAACACCGGGGAGCTGTTTTTT.

The chain employs TRBV7-3 and TRBJ2-1; a weak D match, TRBD2 (6 bases). V dropped 5 bases and J dropped 6 bases, with 17 bases sitting between them. CDR1 SGHTA and CDR2 FQGTGA come from the germline V gene. The CDR3 is 15 amino acids. CDR3 in amino acids: CASSHRAGTVNEQFF. The CDR3 DNA is TGTGCCAGCAGCCATCGGGCGGGGACGGTCAATGAGCAGTTCTTC.

The V and J genes are TRBV5-1 and TRBJ2-7; a weak D match, TRBD1 (6 bases). V was trimmed by 0 bases and J by 0 bases, leaving 13 bases between them. CDR1 and CDR2 (germline): SGHRS, YFSETQ. The CDR3 has 16 residues. The CDR3 region is CASSLVARGGSYEQYF. DNA of the CDR3: TGCGCCAGCAGCTTGGTCGCCCGAGGGGGCTCCTACGAGCAGTACTTC.

The rearrangement joins TRBV7-9 to TRBJ2-7; 9 bases map to TRBD1. The CDR3 runs 14 residues. CDR1 and CDR2 from the germline V gene are SEHNR and FQNEAQ (reference sequence). V lost 2 bases to trimming and J lost 5 bases; unmatched junction nucleotides: 4. DNA for the CDR3: TGTGCCAGCAGCTTATACAGGGGGCTCAACGAGCAGTACTTC. This encodes CASSLYRGLNEQYF. The whole variable domain, remainder taken from reference TRBV7-9 and TRBJ2-7, is DTGVSQNPRHKITKRGQNVTFRCDPISEHNRLYWYRQTLGQGPEFLTYFQNEAQLEKSRLLSDRFSAERPKGSFSTLEIQRTEQGDSAMYLCASSLYRGLNEQYFGPGTRLTVT.

The chain recombines TRBV6-1 with TRBJ2-7; tentatively, D is TRBD2 (5 bases). V was pared by 8 bases and J by 1 base, with 15 bases between. The germline V gene encodes CDR1 MNHNS and CDR2 SASEGT. The CDR3 extends over 14 amino acids. CDR3 protein: CASQAGGWSYEQYF. The CDR3 bases are TGTGCCAGCCAGGCGGGTGGGTGGTCCTACGAGCAGTACTTC.

This clone has a handful of counts. The rearrangement links TRBV28 to TRBJ1-2, with TRBD1 matching 7 bases. This CDR3 has 14 residues. Per germline, CDR1 MDHEN and CDR2 SYDVKM. The ends lost 5 bases at V and 3 bases at J; junction bases unmatched: 6. In nucleotides, the CDR3 is TGTGCCAGCAGTAGGGGGCAGGATTACTATGGCTACACCTTC. Amino acid sequence: CASSRGQDYYGYTF.

The gene calls are TRBV7-2 and TRBJ2-3; 7 nucleotides agree with TRBD2. This CDR3 spans 17 amino acids. Germline CDR1 and CDR2: SGHTA and FQGNSA. Trimming at V came to 6 bases and at J to 7 bases, leaving 19 bases not matched to a gene. CDR3 sequence: CASSPEGTKPLANTQYF. The CDR3 bases are TGTGCCAGCAGTCCCGAGGGGACGAAGCCACTAGCGAATACGCAGTATTTT. Variable domain in full (rest from reference TRBV7-2 and TRBJ2-3): GAGVSQSPSNKVTEKGKDVELRCDPISGHTALYWYRQSLGQGLEFLIYFQGNSAPDKSGLPSDRFSAERTGGSVSTLTIQRTQQEDSAVYLCASSPEGTKPLANTQYFGPGTRLTVL.

The chain couples TRBV7-8 to TRBJ1-1; possible D gene TRBD1, 5 bases. V gave up 5 bases and J gave up 1 base, with 17 bases separating them. The CDR3 has 16 amino acids. Germline assignment: CDR1 SGHVS and CDR2 FQNEAQ. In DNA, the CDR3 is TGTGCCAGCAGCCTCCCTTTAGACAGACCGAACACTGAAGCTTTCTTT. Amino acids: CASSLPLDRPNTEAFF. The variable domain in full, completed from reference TRBV7-8 and TRBJ1-1, reads GAGVSQSPRYKVAKRGQDVALRCDPISGHVSLFWYQQALGQGPEFLTYFQNEAQLDKSGLPSDRFFAERPEGSVSTLKIQRTQQEDSAVYLCASSLPLDRPNTEAFFGQGTRLTVV.

This clone was counted only a few times. The chain couples TRBV11-2 to TRBJ2-5; D is undetermined. Germline V gene sequence: CDR1 SGHAT, CDR2 FQNNGV. The CDR3 is 14 amino acids. V lost 1 base and J 5 bases, leaving 11 bases between the germline ends. CDR3 nucleotides: TGTGCCAGCAGCTTAGGCGGTAGCTTGGAGACCCAGTACTTC. Amino acid sequence: CASSLGGSLETQYF.

This chain connects TRBV5-1 to TRBJ1-1; D might be TRBD1 (5 bases). V lost 6 bases, J lost 3 bases, and 18 bases lay in between. Germline V gene data show CDR1 as SGHRS and CDR2 as YFSETQ. The CDR3 totals 15 residues. CDR3 bases: TGCGCCAGCAACCGGGGGGGATCGGGGGACACTGAAGCTTTCTTT. Translated, it gives CASNRGGSGDTEAFF.

This rearrangement joins TRBV28 to TRBJ2-3; TRBD1 is a possible D gene (6 bases). The germline gives CDR1 MDHEN, CDR2 SYDVKM. The CDR3 sequence is 14 residues long. V was clipped by 7 bases and J by 1 base, with 12 bases between them. This CDR3 is CASTYRVGTDTQYF. The DNA for the CDR3 is TGTGCCAGCACATACAGGGTCGGCACAGATACGCAGTATTTT.

V is TRBV5-4 and J is TRBJ1-3; 8 bases fit TRBD1. This CDR3 spans 15 amino acids. Trimming at V came to 3 bases and at J to 4 bases, leaving 6 bases not matched to a gene. Germline V CDR1 and CDR2: SGHNT, YYREEE (reference sequence). CDR3 sequence reads: CASSSQGARGNTIYF. The CDR3 DNA reads as TGTGCCAGCAGCTCCCAGGGGGCGAGAGGAAACACCATATATTTT.

The chain joins TRBV27 to TRBJ2-1; D may be TRBD2 (6 bases). CDR3 length: 18 residues. Germline values: CDR1 MNHEY, CDR2 SMNVEV (reference sequence). The V end was cut by 5 bases, the J end by 5 bases, with 25 bases between. CDR3 DNA sequence: TGTGCCAGCAGTCCGAATCCCTATATAGCGGAGTTTAACAATGAGCAGTTCTTC. This gives the protein CASSPNPYIAEFNNEQFF.

This clone was counted ten times or more. The gene calls are TRBV19 and TRBJ2-7, with 7 bases fitting TRBD1. V shed 3 bases and J 3 bases; nucleotides not matched to a gene: 2. The length of the CDR3 is 13 residues. Germline loops: CDR1 LNHDA, CDR2 SQIVND (reference sequence). The CDR3 loop is CASSIRTGYEQYF. CDR3 nucleotide sequence: TGTGCCAGTAGTATTCGGACAGGCTACGAGCAGTACTTC.

This clone came up a few times. The V gene is TRBV11-2, the J gene TRBJ1-2; 9 bases are a match to TRBD1. Germline trimming cut 6 bases from V and 8 bases from J; bases unmatched to any gene: 13. CDR3 size: 15 residues. CDR1 is SGHAT and CDR2 is FQNNGV in the germline V gene. As DNA, the CDR3 is TGTGCCAGCAGACAAAACAGGGGGCGTATCGGAGGCTACACCTTC. The encoded protein is CASRQNRGRIGGYTF.

This clone was seen only once. The chain links TRBV4-1 to TRBJ1-2; perhaps TRBD1 as D (6 bases). Germline V gene data show CDR1 as MGHRA and CDR2 as YSYEKL. V lost 0 bases to trimming and J lost 5 bases, with 16 bases between them. CDR3 length: 16 amino acids. DNA for the CDR3: TGCGCCAGCAGCCAAGATCCGGACAGCCTATGGTATGGCTACACCTTC. This encodes CASSQDPDSLWYGYTF.

This clone was observed a few times. The chain has TRBV4-1 and TRBJ2-7; weak D call: TRBD1 (6 bases). The germline V gene encodes CDR1 MGHRA and CDR2 YSYEKL. The CDR3 extends over 15 amino acids. Trimming left V 0 bases short and J 1 base short, with 10 bases between. The DNA of the CDR3 is TGCGCCAGCAGCCAAGATCAGGGGAGTTCCTACGAGCAGTACTTC. Its protein product is CASSQDQGSSYEQYF.

This clone was seen a handful of times. J is TRBJ2-7 and V is TRBV2; D might be TRBD2 (5 bases). The CDR3 runs to 11 residues. CDR1 is SNHLY, CDR2 FYNNEI, per germline. V lost 4 bases, J lost 6 bases, and 7 bases lay in between. Here the CDR3 DNA reads TGTGCCAGCAGTGTAGCGAGCGAGCAGTACTTC. It encodes CASSVASEQYF.

This clone came up once. The rearrangement links TRBV28 to TRBJ2-5, with 10 nucleotides matching TRBD2. The CDR3 has 19 residues. J gave up 2 bases and V 5 bases, and 17 bases lay outside the gene matches. Germline CDR1 and CDR2: MDHEN and SYDVKM. This chain's CDR3 is CASSNLAGANEFLQETQYF. DNA for the CDR3: TGTGCCAGCAGTAATCTAGCGGGGGCGAATGAATTCCTACAAGAGACCCAGTACTTC.

In this sample, this clone turned up a few times. This chain uses TRBV6-1 with TRBJ2-1; TRBD2 matches 8 bases. Per germline, CDR1 MNHNS and CDR2 SASEGT. The V gene end was trimmed by 3 bases and the J gene end by 5 bases; junction bases not matched to a gene: 6. The CDR3 length is 15 residues. CDR3 nucleotide sequence: TGTGCCAGCAGTGAGGACGGGGGGGCCCACAATGAGCAGTTCTTC. Amino acid sequence: CASSEDGGAHNEQFF.

The chain couples TRBV6-4 to TRBJ1-5, with TRBD1 identical over 9 bases. Germline trimming cut 2 bases from V and 2 bases from J; bases unmatched to any gene: 1. Germline CDR1 and CDR2: MRHNA and SNTAGT. This CDR3 contains 15 residues. The CDR3 coding sequence is TGTGCCAGCAGTGACCGGGACAGGGGCAATCAGCCCCAGCATTTT. Translating it yields CASSDRDRGNQPQHF.

This CDR3 is CSVGKGTGGKGYTF. The CDR3 coding sequence is TGCAGCGTAGGAAAAGGGACAGGGGGGAAAGGCTACACCTTC. The rearrangement links TRBV29-1 to TRBJ1-2; TRBD1 agrees at 11 bases. This CDR3 has 14 residues. Trimming took 6 bases from V and 8 from J; bases not matched to a gene: 11. The V gene's germline CDR1 is SQVTM and CDR2 ANQGSEA.

V gene TRBV18 combines with J gene TRBJ2-2; D may be TRBD1 (6 bases). This CDR3 is built from 14 residues. V lost 3 bases, J lost 5 bases, and 10 bases lay in between. The germline gives CDR1 KGHSH, CDR2 LQKENI. DNA for the CDR3: TGTGCCAGCTCACCGCTTACAGGGACCGGGGAGCTGTTTTTT. Translating it yields CASSPLTGTGELFF.

Details on this clone: Other DNA sequences in this specimen translate into the identical CDR3. CDR3 loop: CASSSGGTGSYEQYF. CDR3 DNA sequence: TGCGCCAGCAGTTCAGGAGGGACAGGGTCTTACGAGCAGTACTTC. This sequence joins TRBV5-1 and TRBJ2-7; TRBD1 agrees at 9 bases. The germline gives CDR1 SGHRS, CDR2 YFSETQ. Trimming cost V 5 bases and J 4 bases; bases outside gene matches: 10. This CDR3 region has 15 residues.

V and J are TRBV7-9 and TRBJ1-6; D perhaps matches TRBD1 (6 bases). Germline V gene sequence: CDR1 SEHNR, CDR2 FQNEAQ (reference sequence). This CDR3 is 16 amino acids long. Trimming removed 2 bases at V and 4 bases at J, with 12 bases between. The CDR3 loop is CASSLFQGQYNSPLHF. The CDR3 DNA follows: TGTGCCAGCAGCTTATTTCAGGGGCAATATAATTCACCCCTCCACTTT.

The chain combines TRBV5-4 with TRBJ1-2; D gene unclear. CDR1 is SGHNT, CDR2 YYREEE, per germline (reference sequence). With 5 bases removed from V and 5 bases from J, the gap between germline ends came to 13 bases. This CDR3 contains 13 residues. The CDR3 here is CASSLRDKYGYTF. DNA for the CDR3: TGTGCCAGCAGTTTACGAGACAAGTATGGCTACACCTTC.